This T cell receptor (beta chain) was identified in a study of identical twins. The J segment lost 7 bases and the V segment lost 6 bases, leaving 11 bases of the junction unmatched. The CDR3 is 14 residues long. Germline V gene lookup returns CDR1 SQVTM and CDR2 ANQGSEA. MiXCR, applied by TCRdb to the 5' RACE reads, yields one record per CDR3 protein. The sample carries 550,000 to 700,000 distinct CDR3 sequences, 21% recorded once. As regards this clonotype: Its target is unknown.

Regarding the study as a whole: Fewer insertions were carried by abundant cord blood beta clonotypes, but none was seen in memory repertoires. Within beta out-of-frame sequences, the excess sharing observed between twins was weaker.

The sample was also reused in another study, on T cells expressing NK-cell markers. According to that study: Cells sorted as CD3+CD56+NKG2C+, CD3+CD56+NKG2C- and CD3+CD56-NKG2C+ T cells supplied the TCR beta repertoires.

The sequence was collected from a woman under 30 in good health. V is TRBV29-1 and J is TRBJ2-2; TRBD2 matches at 7 bases. The material sequenced was PBMCs. CDR3 protein: CSVEKGDYGGELFF. DNA for the CDR3: TGCAGCGTAGAAAAAGGGGACTACGGCGGGGAGCTGTTTTTT.